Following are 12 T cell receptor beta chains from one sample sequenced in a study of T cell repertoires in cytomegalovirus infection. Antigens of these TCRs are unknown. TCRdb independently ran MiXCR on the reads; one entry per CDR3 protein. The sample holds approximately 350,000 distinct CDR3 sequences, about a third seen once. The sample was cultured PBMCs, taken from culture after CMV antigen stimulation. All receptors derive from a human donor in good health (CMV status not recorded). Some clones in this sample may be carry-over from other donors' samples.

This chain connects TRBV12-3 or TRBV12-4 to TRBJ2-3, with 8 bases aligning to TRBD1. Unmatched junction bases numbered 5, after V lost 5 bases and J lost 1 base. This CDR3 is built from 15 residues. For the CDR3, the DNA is TGTGCCAGCAGTCCCCGACAGGGGCGCACAGATACGCAGTATTTT. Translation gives CASSPRQGRTDTQYF.

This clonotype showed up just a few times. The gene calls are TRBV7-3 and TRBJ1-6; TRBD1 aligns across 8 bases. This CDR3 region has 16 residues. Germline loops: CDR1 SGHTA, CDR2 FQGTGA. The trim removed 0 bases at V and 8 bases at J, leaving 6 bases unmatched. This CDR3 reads CASSLTSTGADSPLHF. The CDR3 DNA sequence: TGTGCCAGCAGCTTAACCTCGACAGGGGCCGATTCACCCCTCCACTTT.

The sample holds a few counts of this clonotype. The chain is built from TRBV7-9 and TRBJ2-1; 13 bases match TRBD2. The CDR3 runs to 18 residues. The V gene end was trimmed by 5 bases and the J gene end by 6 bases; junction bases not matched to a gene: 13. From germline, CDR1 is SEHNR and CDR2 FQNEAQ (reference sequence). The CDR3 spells CASSTPGLAGEYGNEQFF. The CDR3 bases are TGTGCCAGCAGCACACCAGGACTAGCGGGAGAGTACGGCAATGAGCAGTTCTTC.

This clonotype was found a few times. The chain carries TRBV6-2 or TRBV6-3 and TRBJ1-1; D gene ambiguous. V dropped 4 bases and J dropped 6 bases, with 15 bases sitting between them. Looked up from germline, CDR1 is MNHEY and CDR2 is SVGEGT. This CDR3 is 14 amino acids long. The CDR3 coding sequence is TGTGCCAGCAGTTGGGCGGGGAGTGGCGCTGAAGCTTTCTTT. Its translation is CASSWAGSGAEAFF.

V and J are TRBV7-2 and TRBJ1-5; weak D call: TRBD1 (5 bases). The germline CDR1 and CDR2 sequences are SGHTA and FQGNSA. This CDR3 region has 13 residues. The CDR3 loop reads CGSAEGLNQPQHF. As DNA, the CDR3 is TGTGGGTCTGCCGAGGGGTTAAATCAGCCCCAGCATTTT.

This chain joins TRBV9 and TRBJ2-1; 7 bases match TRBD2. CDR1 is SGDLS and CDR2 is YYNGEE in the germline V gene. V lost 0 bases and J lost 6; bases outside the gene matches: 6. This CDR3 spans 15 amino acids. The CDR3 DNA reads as TGTGCCAGCAGCGTAGATGGCGGGAGTACCAATGAGCAGTTCTTC. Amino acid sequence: CASSVDGGSTNEQFF.

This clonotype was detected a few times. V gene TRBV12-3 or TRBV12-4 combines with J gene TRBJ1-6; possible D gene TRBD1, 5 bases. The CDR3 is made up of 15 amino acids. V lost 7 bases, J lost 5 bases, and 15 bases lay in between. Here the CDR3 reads CASTLGHADNSPLHF. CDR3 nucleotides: TGTGCCAGCACCCTCGGACACGCAGATAATTCACCCCTCCACTTT.

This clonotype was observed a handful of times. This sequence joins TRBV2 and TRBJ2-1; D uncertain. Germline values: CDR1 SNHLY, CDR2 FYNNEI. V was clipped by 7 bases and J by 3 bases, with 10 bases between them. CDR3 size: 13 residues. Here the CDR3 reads CASNWGVYNEQFF. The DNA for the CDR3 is TGTGCCAGCAACTGGGGTGTCTACAATGAGCAGTTCTTC.

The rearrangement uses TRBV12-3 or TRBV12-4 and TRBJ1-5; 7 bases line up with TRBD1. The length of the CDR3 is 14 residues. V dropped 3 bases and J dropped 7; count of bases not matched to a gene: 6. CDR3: CASSFDRADQPQHF. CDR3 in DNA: TGTGCCAGCAGTTTCGACAGGGCAGACCAGCCCCAGCATTTT.

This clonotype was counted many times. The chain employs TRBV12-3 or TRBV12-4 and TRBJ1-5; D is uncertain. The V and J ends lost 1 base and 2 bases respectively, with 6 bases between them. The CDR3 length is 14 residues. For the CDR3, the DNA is TGTGCCAGCAGTTTAGGGGATGGCAATCAGCCCCAGCATTTT. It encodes CASSLGDGNQPQHF.

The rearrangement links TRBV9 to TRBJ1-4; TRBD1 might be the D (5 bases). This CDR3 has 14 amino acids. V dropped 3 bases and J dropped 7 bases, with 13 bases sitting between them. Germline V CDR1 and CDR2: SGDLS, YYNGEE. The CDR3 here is CASSAQTGSEKLFF. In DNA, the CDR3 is TGTGCCAGCAGCGCCCAAACAGGAAGTGAAAAACTGTTTTTT.

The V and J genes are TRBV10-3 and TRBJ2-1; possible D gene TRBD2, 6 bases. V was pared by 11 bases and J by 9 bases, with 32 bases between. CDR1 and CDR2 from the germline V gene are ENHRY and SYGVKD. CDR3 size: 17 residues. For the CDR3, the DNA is TGTGCCGCCCAGGAGGCACTGGGACTGGGCCAAGAGAGTGAGCAGTTCTTC. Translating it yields CAAQEALGLGQESEQFF.